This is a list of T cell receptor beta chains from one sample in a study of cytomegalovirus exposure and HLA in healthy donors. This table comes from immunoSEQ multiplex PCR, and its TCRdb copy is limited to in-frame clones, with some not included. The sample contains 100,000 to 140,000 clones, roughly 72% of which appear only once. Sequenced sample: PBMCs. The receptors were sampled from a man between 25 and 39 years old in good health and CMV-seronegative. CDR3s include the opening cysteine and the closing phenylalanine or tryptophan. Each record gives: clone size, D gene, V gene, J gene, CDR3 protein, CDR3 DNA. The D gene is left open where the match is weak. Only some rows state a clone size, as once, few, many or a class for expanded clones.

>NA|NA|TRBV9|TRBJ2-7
CASSVTGTNSYEQYF
TGTGCCAGCAGCGTCACCGGGACAAACTCCTACGAGCAGTACTTC
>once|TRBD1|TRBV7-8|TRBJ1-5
CASSIDRAGDQPQHF
TGTGCCAGCAGCATCGACAGGGCAGGCGATCAGCCCCAGCATTTT
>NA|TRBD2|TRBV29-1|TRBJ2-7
CSVEDPKSGGPYEQYF
TGCAGCGTTGAAGACCCAAAGAGCGGGGGTCCCTACGAGCAGTACTTC
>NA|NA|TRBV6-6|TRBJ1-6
CASSGQVSDNSPLHF
TGTGCCAGCAGTGGACAAGTCAGCGATAATTCACCCCTCCACTTT
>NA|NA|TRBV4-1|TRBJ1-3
CASSQGLFSGNTIYF
TGCGCCAGCAGCCAAGGTCTGTTCTCTGGAAACACCATATATTTT
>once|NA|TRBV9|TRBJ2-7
CASSVGHNGAPQYF
TGTGCCAGCAGCGTAGGGCACAATGGGGCGCCGCAGTACTTC
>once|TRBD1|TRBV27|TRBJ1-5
CASSGTGAGNQPQHF
TGTGCCAGTTCCGGGACAGGGGCTGGCAATCAGCCCCAGCATTTT
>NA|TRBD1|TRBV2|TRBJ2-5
CASSLTGPRGETQYF
TGTGCCAGCAGTCTGACAGGGCCTAGAGGAGAGACCCAGTACTTC
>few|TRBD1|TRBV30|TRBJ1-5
CAWARTGGNNQPQHF
TGTGCCTGGGCGCGGACAGGGGGGAATAATCAGCCCCAGCATTTT
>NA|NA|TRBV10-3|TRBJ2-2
CAISGQTGELFF
TGTGCCATCAGCGGACAGACCGGGGAGCTGTTTTTT
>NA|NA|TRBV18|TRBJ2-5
CASSQNWGGETQYF
TGTGCCAGCTCACAAAACTGGGGCGGAGAGACCCAGTACTTC
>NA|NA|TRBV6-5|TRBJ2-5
CASSTPSGVQYF
TGTGCCAGCAGTACCCCTTCAGGGGTGCAGTACTTC
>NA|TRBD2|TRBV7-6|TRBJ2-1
CASSWTSADNEQFF
TGTGCCAGCAGCTGGACTAGCGCAGACAATGAGCAGTTCTTC
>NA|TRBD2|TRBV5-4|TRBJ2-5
CASSLALAGGQETQYF
TGTGCCAGCAGCTTGGCCTTAGCGGGAGGCCAAGAGACCCAGTACTTC
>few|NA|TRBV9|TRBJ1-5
CASSTPIQPQHF
TGTGCCAGCAGCACTCCGATTCAGCCCCAGCATTTT
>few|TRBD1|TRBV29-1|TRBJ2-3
CSVEGSTGGSTDTQYF
TGCAGCGTTGAGGGATCGACAGGGGGTAGCACAGATACGCAGTATTTT
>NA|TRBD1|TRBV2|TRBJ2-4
CASRRDRGWENIQYF
TGTGCCAGCAGGCGGGACAGGGGATGGGAAAACATTCAGTACTTC
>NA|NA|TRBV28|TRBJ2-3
CASSLVGQASDTQYF
TGTGCCAGCAGTTTAGTTGGGCAGGCCTCGGATACGCAGTATTTT
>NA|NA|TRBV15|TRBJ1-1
CATSGGQLNTEAFF
TGTGCCACCAGCGGCGGACAGTTGAACACTGAAGCTTTCTTT
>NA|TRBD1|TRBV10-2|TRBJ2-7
CANPLGQGAGQYF
TGCGCCAACCCACTGGGACAGGGGGCTGGACAGTACTTC
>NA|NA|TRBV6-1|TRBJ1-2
CASRRTGNYGYTF
TGTGCCAGCAGACGTACAGGGAACTATGGCTACACCTTC
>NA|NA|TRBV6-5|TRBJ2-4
CASTSSRAPLNIQYF
TGTGCCAGCACCTCATCCAGGGCACCCCTAAACATTCAGTACTTC
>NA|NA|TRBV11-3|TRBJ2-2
CASSLEGARGTGELFF
TGTGCCAGCAGCTTAGAGGGAGCCCGAGGCACCGGGGAGCTGTTTTTT
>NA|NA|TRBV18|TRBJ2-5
CASSLSGAETQYF
TGTGCCAGCTCACTTAGCGGTGCGGAGACCCAGTACTTC
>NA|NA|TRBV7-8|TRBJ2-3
CASSLAPQTQYF
TGTGCCAGCAGCTTAGCCCCCCAGACGCAGTATTTT
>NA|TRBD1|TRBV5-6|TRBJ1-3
CASSYRDRARNTIYF
TGTGCCAGCAGCTACCGGGACAGGGCAAGAAACACCATATATTTT
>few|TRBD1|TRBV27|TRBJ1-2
CASSLGPQGANGYTF
TGTGCCAGCAGTTTAGGCCCACAGGGGGCCAATGGCTACACCTTC
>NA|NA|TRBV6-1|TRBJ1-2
CASSELGEVYGYTF
TGTGCCAGCAGTGAACTAGGGGAGGTCTATGGCTACACCTTC
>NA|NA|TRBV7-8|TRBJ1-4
CASTTGSHEKLFF
TGTGCCAGCACCACAGGGTCCCATGAAAAACTGTTTTTT
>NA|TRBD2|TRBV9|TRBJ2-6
CASSGLAGGFAGANVLTF
TGTGCCAGCAGCGGACTAGCGGGGGGGTTTGCTGGGGCCAACGTCCTGACTTTC
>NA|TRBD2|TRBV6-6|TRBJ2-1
CASSYTSGGIYNEQFF
TGTGCCAGCAGTTACACTAGCGGGGGGATTTACAATGAGCAGTTCTTC
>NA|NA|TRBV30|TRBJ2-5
CAWAQGFQETQYF
TGTGCCTGGGCCCAGGGGTTTCAAGAGACCCAGTACTTC
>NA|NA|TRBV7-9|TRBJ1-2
CASSIRTAHYGYTF
TGTGCCAGCAGCATACGGACAGCTCACTATGGCTACACCTTC
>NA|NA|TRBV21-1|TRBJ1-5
CASSKDGGASNQPQHF
TGTGCCAGCAGCAAAGATGGAGGGGCGAGCAATCAGCCCCAGCATTTT
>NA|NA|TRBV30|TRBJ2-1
CAWSFPRAPNEQFF
TGTGCCTGGAGTTTCCCTAGAGCGCCCAATGAGCAGTTCTTC
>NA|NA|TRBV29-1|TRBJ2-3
CSVEPKSTDTQYF
TGCAGCGTTGAACCTAAAAGCACAGATACGCAGTATTTT
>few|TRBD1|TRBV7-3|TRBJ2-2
CASSPGTGGSGELFF
TGTGCCAGCAGCCCTGGGACAGGGGGATCCGGGGAGCTGTTTTTT